The 9 T cell receptor beta chains below all came from one sample that was sequenced in a study of vaccination and CD4 T cells after COVID-19. An Oncomine TCR Beta short-read assay was used to sequence the DNA from cultured CD4+ T cells. Via MiXCR, TCRdb re-called the PCR reads, giving one row per CDR3 protein. The sample has about 21,000 distinct CDR3 sequences, 55% seen once; the top ten hold over 8.5%. Antigens of these TCRs are unknown. Treatment of the sample: roughly 11-day PBMC culture with coronavirus spike peptide pools or control peptides (ViraFEST assay). The sequencing sample was made of CD4+ T cells from blood, cultured in vitro. These receptors were taken from a human donor who had recovered from COVID-19.

V and J are TRBV12-3 or TRBV12-4 and TRBJ1-2; D perhaps matches TRBD1 (6 bases). V lost 3 bases, J lost 5 bases, and 10 bases lay in between. This CDR3 has 13 amino acids. CDR3 in amino acids: CASSFVGAYGYTF. The CDR3 bases are TGTGCCAGCAGTTTTGTGGGGGCTTATGGCTACACCTTC.

This clonotype was seen once. The chain has TRBV27 and TRBJ2-5, with 7 bases aligning to TRBD2. The CDR3 is made up of 14 amino acids. The germline V gene has CDR1 MNHEY and CDR2 SMNVEV (reference sequence). Trimming cost V 10 bases and J 5 bases; bases outside gene matches: 13. The CDR3 nucleotides read TGTGCCACCTGGCAGGCGGGAGTGGGGGAGACCCAGTACTTC. It codes for CATWQAGVGETQYF.

The chain is built from TRBV11-2 and TRBJ2-7; no clear D gene. The V end lost 0 bases, the J end lost 2 bases, and 14 bases lay between the germline ends. From germline, CDR1 is SGHAT and CDR2 FQNNGV. The CDR3 has 16 amino acids. The CDR3 spells CASSLERALPPYEQYF. The CDR3, as DNA: TGTGCCAGCAGCTTAGAAAGGGCACTCCCCCCCTACGAGCAGTACTTC.

The chain uses TRBV7-2 and TRBJ2-5; TRBD2 matches 10 bases. The germline CDR1 and CDR2 sequences are SGHTA and FQGNSA. Trimming at V came to 4 bases and at J to 4 bases, leaving 9 bases not matched to a gene. The CDR3 runs to 16 residues. The CDR3 DNA follows: TGTGCCAGCAGCTCTCTCAAGCGGGGGGGAATAGAGACCCAGTACTTC. It specifies CASSSLKRGGIETQYF.

The rearrangement links TRBV27 to TRBJ2-2, with 12 bases that match TRBD2. Per the germline V gene, CDR1 is MNHEY and CDR2 is SMNVEV (reference sequence). J lost 4 bases, V lost 7 bases, and 4 bases had no gene match. This CDR3 is built from 15 residues. Here the CDR3 DNA reads TGTGCCAGCAAGCTAGCGGGGGGGGGCACCGGGGAGCTGTTTTTT. Protein sequence: CASKLAGGGTGELFF.

The V gene is TRBV20-1, the J gene TRBJ2-2; 7 nucleotides match TRBD1. The CDR3 covers 13 residues. The germline gives CDR1 DFQATT, CDR2 SNEGSKA (reference sequence). The junction had 2 bases not matched to a gene; V was cut back by 5 bases and J by 2 bases. In DNA, the CDR3 is TGCAGTGCTTACAGGGGAAACACCGGGGAGCTGTTTTTT. This encodes CSAYRGNTGELFF.

The chain recombines TRBV5-4 with TRBJ2-5; 8 nucleotides match TRBD1. The J segment lost 7 bases and the V segment lost 3 bases, leaving 11 bases of the junction unmatched. CDR1 and CDR2 from the germline V gene are SGHNT and YYREEE (reference sequence). The CDR3 is 15 amino acids. This chain's CDR3 is CASSWRRGQGGTQYF. The CDR3 DNA sequence: TGTGCCAGCAGCTGGCGCAGGGGGCAAGGAGGGACCCAGTACTTC.

The rearrangement joins TRBV28 to TRBJ1-5; 9 positions match TRBD1. This CDR3 comprises 16 residues. Germline V gives CDR1 MDHEN, CDR2 SYDVKM. The V and J ends lost 9 bases and 7 bases, in that order; junction bases with no gene match: 16. CDR3 region: CARESPGQGVGQPQHF. In nucleotides, the CDR3 is TGTGCCAGGGAGTCCCCGGGACAGGGCGTCGGACAGCCCCAGCATTTT. Looking up the rest from reference TRBV28 and TRBJ1-5 gives the full variable domain: DVKVTQSSRYLVKRTGEKVFLECVQDMDHENMFWYRQDPGLGLRLIYFSYDVKMKEKGDIPEGYSVSREKKERFSLILESASTNQTSMYLCARESPGQGVGQPQHFGDGTRLSIL.

In its sample, this clonotype was seen a few times. The chain couples TRBV12-3 or TRBV12-4 to TRBJ1-2; D possibly corresponds to TRBD1 (5 bases). The V end lost 6 bases, the J end lost 7 bases, and 9 bases lay between the germline ends. The CDR3 is 11 amino acids. The CDR3 DNA reads as TGTGCCAGCAGGGGGCCCGTTGGCTACACCTTC. Translated: CASRGPVGYTF.